These T cell receptor beta chains were read from a single sample in a study of Ad26.COV2.S vaccination and SARS-CoV-2 variants. The data were produced by immunoSEQ multiplex PCR, yet TCRdb's version contains in-frame clones alone and is incomplete. The profile shows about 350,000 clones, roughly nine tenths of them singletons. The sample here was peripheral blood, taken after recovery from COVID-19. These receptors all come from a human donor who had recovered from COVID-19. Each CDR3 is given with its conserved first and last residue. The D gene is left open where the match is weak. Size is omitted from some rows. Given values are once, few, many or a class for expanded clones.

j_call clone_size v_call d_call cdr3_nt cdr3_aa
TRBJ2-1 - TRBV6-2/TRBV6-3 - TGTGCCAGCAGTTATTGGGGGCCTGAGCAGTTCTTC CASSYWGPEQFF
TRBJ2-5 - TRBV5-8 TRBD2 TGTGCCAGCAGCTCCGAACCTAGAGCGGGGGGGTTACAAGAGACCCAGTACTTC CASSSEPRAGGLQETQYF
TRBJ2-3 - TRBV24-1 - TGTGCCACCAGTGGTTCAGGGGGGATAGATACGCAGTATTTT CATSGSGGIDTQYF
TRBJ2-3 - TRBV10-3 - TGTGCCATCAAAGGCTCCCCAGATACGCAGTATTTT CAIKGSPDTQYF
TRBJ1-4 - TRBV19 TRBD1 TGTGCCAACGGGACAGGGGGTCGGGAACTGTTTTTT CANGTGGRELFF
TRBJ1-2 - TRBV6-5 - TGTGCCAGCAGTTACTCGAGTCGGGGGTCCAACTATGGCTACACCTTC CASSYSSRGSNYGYTF
TRBJ1-2 - TRBV6-5 - TGTGCCAGCAGTTACTCAGGTCTTATCTATGGCTACACCTTC CASSYSGLIYGYTF
TRBJ2-7 - TRBV10-3 TRBD1 TGTGCCATCAGTATTTTCCGGGACAGGGGAGTCTACGAGCAGTACTTC CAISIFRDRGVYEQYF
TRBJ2-3 - TRBV2 TRBD1 TGTGCCAGCAGTGTGGGACAGGGAGGCACAGATACGCAGTATTTT CASSVGQGGTDTQYF
TRBJ1-2 few TRBV4-3 - TGCGCCAGCAGCCAAGAGTTGGGTAACTATGGCTACACCTTC CASSQELGNYGYTF
TRBJ1-6 - TRBV5-1 - TGCGCCAGCACCCCCGCAGGGAATAAGGATTCACCCCTCCACTTT CASTPAGNKDSPLHF
TRBJ1-4 - TRBV5-6 - TGTGCCAGCAGCTTGGCCGGGGCCAGAGACGGCCCTGAAAAACTGTTTTTT CASSLAGARDGPEKLFF
TRBJ1-5 - TRBV6-5 - TGTGCCAGCAGTTATTCGGTCCCCCATCAGCCCCAGCATTTT CASSYSVPHQPQHF
TRBJ1-1 once TRBV3-1/TRBV3-2 - TGTGCCAGCAGCCAAGGCACAATAAGAAGGGCTGAAGCTTTCTTT CASSQGTIRRAEAFF
TRBJ2-2 - TRBV27 TRBD1 TGTGCCAGCAGTTTAATCCTCCCGGCAGGGGGCACCGGGGAGCTGTTTTTT CASSLILPAGGTGELFF
TRBJ1-1 once TRBV19 - TGTGCCAGTAACAAGCGGCTACGCACGGGTACTGAAGCTTTCTTT CASNKRLRTGTEAFF
TRBJ1-2 - TRBV6-4 - TGTGCCAGCAGTGACGGTGCGGGCCAGAACTATGGCTACACCTTC CASSDGAGQNYGYTF
TRBJ2-6 once TRBV5-1 - TGCGCCAGCAGCTTGGAATGGGGCAGAATTCCCTCTGGGGCCAACGTCCTGACTTTC CASSLEWGRIPSGANVLTF
TRBJ2-1 - TRBV6-4 TRBD1 TGTGCCAGCAGTGATGGGGGACAGGGCTCCTACAATGAGCAGTTCTTC CASSDGGQGSYNEQFF
TRBJ1-1 - TRBV7-2 - TGTGCCAGCAGCTTACAGCCAGACGAAGCTTTCTTT CASSLQPDEAFF
TRBJ1-2 - TRBV11-2 - TGTGCCAGCAGCTCCGTAAAAGGACCTGGCAACTATGGCTACACCTTC CASSSVKGPGNYGYTF
TRBJ2-1 - TRBV9 TRBD2 TGTGCCAGCAGTCATAAGCGGGGGAGCTCCTACAATGAGCAGTTCTTC CASSHKRGSSYNEQFF
TRBJ2-7 once TRBV6-5 TRBD1 TGTGCCAGCAGTATCTCCGGGACAGCGTACGAGCAGTACTTC CASSISGTAYEQYF
TRBJ2-3 once TRBV6-2/TRBV6-3 TRBD2 TGTGCCAGCAGTTCCTCCGGGGGGGACCTTACGCAGTATTTT CASSSSGGDLTQYF
TRBJ1-4 - TRBV15 TRBD1 TGTGCCACCAGCAGAGAGACCAAAACAGGGGTTAGTGAAAAACTGTTTTTT CATSRETKTGVSEKLFF
TRBJ1-1 - TRBV11-2 - TGTGCCAGCAGCACCGGTACCAACACTGAAGCTTTCTTT CASSTGTNTEAFF
TRBJ1-1 - TRBV19 TRBD1 TGTGCCAGTAGTCCCGAGGACAGGGTGATACTCAACACTGAAGCTTTCTTT CASSPEDRVILNTEAFF
TRBJ1-2 - TRBV24-1 - TGTGCCACCAGTGGCCCGACAGAAAACTATGGCTACACCTTC CATSGPTENYGYTF
TRBJ1-1 - TRBV5-6 - TGTGCCAGCAGCTTGTTGATCCCGAACACTGAAGCTTTCTTT CASSLLIPNTEAFF
TRBJ1-1 - TRBV2 TRBD1 TGTGCCAGCTCGCGACAGGGGGCGGTTGGCACTGAAGCTTTCTTT CASSRQGAVGTEAFF
TRBJ1-5 - TRBV28 - TGTGCCAGCAGGTCTACCGGGTCTCAGCCCCAGCATTTT CASRSTGSQPQHF
TRBJ2-5 - TRBV7-2 - TGTGCCAGCAGCTTTGTGGACTTGGGCCAAGAGACCCAGTACTTC CASSFVDLGQETQYF
TRBJ1-1 once TRBV2 - TGTGCCAGCAGTGTCGGCTTACTGAACACTGAAGCTTTCTTT CASSVGLLNTEAFF
TRBJ2-1 - TRBV5-1 TRBD2 TGCGCCAGCAGCTCTACTAGACTAGCGGGCCTCGAGGGTGAGCAGTTCTTC CASSSTRLAGLEGEQFF
TRBJ1-1 - TRBV4-1 - TGCGCCAGCAGCCAAGACGAGGGGTATGGCACTGAAGCTTTCTTT CASSQDEGYGTEAFF
TRBJ1-3 - TRBV12-5 - TGTGCTAGTGGTTTGGTCCCGGCCAGCTCTGGAAACACCATATATTTT CASGLVPASSGNTIYF
TRBJ1-2 - TRBV5-6 - TGTGCCAGCAGCTACCGGACTCCTGGGGGCAACTATGGCTACACCTTC CASSYRTPGGNYGYTF
TRBJ2-5 - TRBV7-9 TRBD2 TGTGCCAGCAGCTTAGAGGCGCCGGGGGGGTTGTTAGAGACCCAGTACTTC CASSLEAPGGLLETQYF
TRBJ1-2 - TRBV6-1 - TGTGCCAGCAGTGACACCATAAGCCACCTTTATGGCTACACCTTC CASSDTISHLYGYTF
TRBJ1-6 few TRBV11-2 TRBD1 TGTGCCAGCAGCTTAGAAGGGACAGGACATAATTCACCCCTCCACTTT CASSLEGTGHNSPLHF
TRBJ1-2 - TRBV25-1 - TGTGCCAGCAGTGCCTCGGGGGCTCAAGGCTACACCTTC CASSASGAQGYTF
TRBJ2-7 - TRBV3-1/TRBV3-2 - TGTGCCAGCAGCCAAGACACAGGCCGTTACGAGCAGTACTTC CASSQDTGRYEQYF
TRBJ2-7 - TRBV4-3 - TGCGCCAGCAGCCGGTACTTGGGACTGAGTCCCTACGAGCAGTACTTC CASSRYLGLSPYEQYF
TRBJ1-3 - TRBV6-5 TRBD1 TGTGCCAGCAGCAGACAGGGAAAGATAGACACCATATATTTT CASSRQGKIDTIYF